This TCR beta chain emerged from a study of T cell responses to AZD1222 COVID-19 vaccine. Whole-study results and caveats: The study identified only six AZD1222 recipients as seropositive at baseline. Reports say nearly half of spike-specific TCRs go after unmutated variant regions.

Method: immunoSEQ multiplex PCR; TCRdb's copy keeps in-frame clones and lacks some. The table includes some 110,000 clones, approximately 90% detected once. The study pooled second doses at about 4 or about 12 weeks. This clone was counted a single time. The antigen is undetermined. The V end lost 3 bases, the J end lost 3 bases, and 8 bases lay between the germline ends. CDR1 and CDR2 from the germline V gene are MDHEN and SYDVKM. This CDR3 is built from 13 residues. V is TRBV28 and J is TRBJ2-5; TRBD2 is a possible D gene (5 bases). The source was peripheral blood, collected 28 days after the second AZD1222 dose. The TCR was taken from an adult who received the AZD1222 COVID-19 vaccine. The CDR3 protein is CASSLDGEETQYF. For the CDR3, the DNA is TGTGCCAGCAGTTTGGACGGGGAAGAGACCCAGTACTTC.